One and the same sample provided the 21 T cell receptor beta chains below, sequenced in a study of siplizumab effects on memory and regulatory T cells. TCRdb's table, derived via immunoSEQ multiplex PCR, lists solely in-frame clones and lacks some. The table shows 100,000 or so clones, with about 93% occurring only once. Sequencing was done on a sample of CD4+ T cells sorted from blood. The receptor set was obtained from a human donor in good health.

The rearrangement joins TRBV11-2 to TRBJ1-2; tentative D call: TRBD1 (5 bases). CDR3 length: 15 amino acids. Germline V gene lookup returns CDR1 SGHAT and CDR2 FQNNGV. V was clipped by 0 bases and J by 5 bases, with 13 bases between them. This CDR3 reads CASSLDSGTAYGYTF. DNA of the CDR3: TGTGCCAGCAGCTTAGATAGTGGGACGGCTTATGGCTACACCTTC.

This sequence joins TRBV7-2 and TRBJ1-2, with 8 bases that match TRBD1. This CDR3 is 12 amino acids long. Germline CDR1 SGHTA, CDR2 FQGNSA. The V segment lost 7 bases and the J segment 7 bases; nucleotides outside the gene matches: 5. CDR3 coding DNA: TGTGCCAGCACCAACGACAGGGGTGGCTACACCTTC. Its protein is CASTNDRGGYTF.

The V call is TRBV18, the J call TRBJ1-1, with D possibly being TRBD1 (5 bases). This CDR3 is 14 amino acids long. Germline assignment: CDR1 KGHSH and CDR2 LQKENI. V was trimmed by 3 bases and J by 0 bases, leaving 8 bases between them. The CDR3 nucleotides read TGTGCCAGCTCACCCTACAGGATGAACACTGAAGCTTTCTTT. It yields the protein CASSPYRMNTEAFF.

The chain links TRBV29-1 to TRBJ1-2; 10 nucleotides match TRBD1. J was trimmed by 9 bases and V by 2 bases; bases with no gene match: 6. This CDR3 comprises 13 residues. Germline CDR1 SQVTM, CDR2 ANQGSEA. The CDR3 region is CSVESDRGGSYTF. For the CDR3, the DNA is TGCAGCGTTGAATCGGACAGGGGGGGAAGCTACACCTTC.

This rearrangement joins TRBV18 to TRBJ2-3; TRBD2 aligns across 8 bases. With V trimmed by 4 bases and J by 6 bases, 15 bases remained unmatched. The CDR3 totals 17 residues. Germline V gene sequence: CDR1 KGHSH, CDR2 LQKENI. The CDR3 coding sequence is TGTGCCAGCTCACGGATACCAGCGGGAGTATTGTCCGATACGCAGTATTTT. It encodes CASSRIPAGVLSDTQYF.

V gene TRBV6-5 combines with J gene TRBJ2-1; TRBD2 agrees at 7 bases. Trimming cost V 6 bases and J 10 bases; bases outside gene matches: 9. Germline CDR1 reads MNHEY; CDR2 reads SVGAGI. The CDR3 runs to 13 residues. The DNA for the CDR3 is TGTGCCAGCAGGGGACTACGTCTGAGCGAGCAGTTCTTC. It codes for CASRGLRLSEQFF.

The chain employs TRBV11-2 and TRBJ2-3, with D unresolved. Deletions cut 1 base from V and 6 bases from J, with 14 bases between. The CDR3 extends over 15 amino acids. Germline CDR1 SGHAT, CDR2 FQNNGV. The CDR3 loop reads CASSLGVSRADTQYF. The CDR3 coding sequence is TGTGCCAGCAGCTTAGGGGTCTCACGGGCGGATACGCAGTATTTT.

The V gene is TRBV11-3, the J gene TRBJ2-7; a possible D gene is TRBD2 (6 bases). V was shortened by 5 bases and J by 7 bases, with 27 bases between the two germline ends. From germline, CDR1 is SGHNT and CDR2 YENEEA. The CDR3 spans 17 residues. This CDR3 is CASSPRRDSGRGWEQYF. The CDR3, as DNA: TGTGCCAGCAGCCCGAGGCGGGACTCAGGGCGCGGATGGGAGCAGTACTTC.

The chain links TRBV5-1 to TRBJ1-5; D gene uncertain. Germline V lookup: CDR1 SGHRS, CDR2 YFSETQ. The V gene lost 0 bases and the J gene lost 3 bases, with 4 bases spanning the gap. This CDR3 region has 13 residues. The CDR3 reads CASSLASNQPQHF. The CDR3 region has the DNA TGCGCCAGCAGCTTGGCGTCCAATCAGCCCCAGCATTTT.

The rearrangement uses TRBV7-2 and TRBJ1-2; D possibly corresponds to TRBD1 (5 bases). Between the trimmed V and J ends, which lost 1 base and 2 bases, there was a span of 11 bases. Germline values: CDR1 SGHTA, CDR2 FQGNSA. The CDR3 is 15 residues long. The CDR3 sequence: CASSLDPGANYGYTF. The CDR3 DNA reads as TGTGCCAGCAGCTTAGACCCCGGGGCAAACTATGGCTACACCTTC.

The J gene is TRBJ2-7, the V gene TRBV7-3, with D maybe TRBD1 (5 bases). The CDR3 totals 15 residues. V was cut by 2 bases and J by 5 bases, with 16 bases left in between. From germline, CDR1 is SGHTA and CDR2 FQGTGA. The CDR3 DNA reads TGTGCCAGCAGCTTACGACGTCAGGGCCCGGACGAGCAGTACTTC. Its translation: CASSLRRQGPDEQYF.

The chain's CDR3 is CASSQSLTGSEKLFF. The CDR3 DNA follows: TGCGCCAGCAGCCAATCCTTAACCGGGAGTGAAAAACTGTTTTTT. The V gene is TRBV4-1, the J gene TRBJ1-4; D uncertain. Per the germline V gene, CDR1 is MGHRA and CDR2 is YSYEKL. This CDR3 region has 15 residues. V dropped 2 bases and J dropped 7 bases, with 14 bases sitting between them.

In DNA form, the CDR3 reads TGTGCCAGCAGTTTATCCCAGTCTAGCACAGATACGCAGTATTTT. Residues: CASSLSQSSTDTQYF. The genes are TRBV27 and TRBJ2-3; D remains unclear. V shed 0 bases and J shed 0 bases, with 7 bases lying between them. CDR1 and CDR2 from the germline V gene are MNHEY and SMNVEV (reference sequence). The CDR3 spans 15 residues.

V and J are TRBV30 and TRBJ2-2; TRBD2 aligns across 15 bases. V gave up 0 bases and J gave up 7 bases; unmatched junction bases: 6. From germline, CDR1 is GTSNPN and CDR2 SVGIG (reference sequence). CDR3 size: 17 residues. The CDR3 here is CAWSVPWTSGRGGELFF. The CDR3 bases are TGTGCCTGGAGTGTACCCTGGACTAGCGGGAGGGGCGGGGAGCTGTTTTTT. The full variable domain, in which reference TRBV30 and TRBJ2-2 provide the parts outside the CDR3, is SQTIHQWPATLVQPVGSPLSLECTVEGTSNPNLYWYRQAAGRGLQLLFYSVGIGQISSEVPQNLSASRPQDRQFILSSKKLLLSDSGFYLCAWSVPWTSGRGGELFFGEGSRLTVL.

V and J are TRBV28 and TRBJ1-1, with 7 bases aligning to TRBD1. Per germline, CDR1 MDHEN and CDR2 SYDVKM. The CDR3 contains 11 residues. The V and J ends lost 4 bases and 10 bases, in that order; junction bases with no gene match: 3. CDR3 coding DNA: TGTGCCAGCAGTTCGAACAGGGGAGCTTTCTTT. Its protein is CASSSNRGAFF.

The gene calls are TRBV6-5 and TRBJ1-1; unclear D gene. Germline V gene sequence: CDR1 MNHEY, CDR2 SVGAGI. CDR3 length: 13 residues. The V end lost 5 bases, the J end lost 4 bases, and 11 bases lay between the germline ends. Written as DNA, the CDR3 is TGTGCCAGCAGTCCCGCCGGGAGCACTGAAGCTTTCTTT. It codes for CASSPAGSTEAFF.

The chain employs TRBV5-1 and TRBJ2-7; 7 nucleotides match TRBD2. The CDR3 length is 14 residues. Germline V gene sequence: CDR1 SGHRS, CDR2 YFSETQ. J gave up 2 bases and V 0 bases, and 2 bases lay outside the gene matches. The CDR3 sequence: CASSLGEGTYEQYF. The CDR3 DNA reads TGCGCCAGCAGCTTGGGGGAGGGTACCTACGAGCAGTACTTC.

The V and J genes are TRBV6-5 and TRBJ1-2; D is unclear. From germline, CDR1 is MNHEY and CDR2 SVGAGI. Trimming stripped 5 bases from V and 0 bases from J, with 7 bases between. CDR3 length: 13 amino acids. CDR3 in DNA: TGTGCCAGCAGTGGCAGCTCTAACTATGGCTACACCTTC. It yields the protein CASSGSSNYGYTF.

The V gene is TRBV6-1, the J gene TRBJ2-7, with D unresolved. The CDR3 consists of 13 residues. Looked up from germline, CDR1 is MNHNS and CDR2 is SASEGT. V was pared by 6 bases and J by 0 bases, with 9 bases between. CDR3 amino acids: CASRAKSSYEQYF. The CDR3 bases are TGTGCCAGCAGAGCAAAGAGCTCCTACGAGCAGTACTTC.

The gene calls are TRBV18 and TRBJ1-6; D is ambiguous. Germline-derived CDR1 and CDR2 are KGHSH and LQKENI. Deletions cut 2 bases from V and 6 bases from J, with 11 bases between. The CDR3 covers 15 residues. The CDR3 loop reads CASSPETLGNSPLHF. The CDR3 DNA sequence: TGTGCCAGCTCACCAGAAACACTGGGTAATTCACCCCTCCACTTT.

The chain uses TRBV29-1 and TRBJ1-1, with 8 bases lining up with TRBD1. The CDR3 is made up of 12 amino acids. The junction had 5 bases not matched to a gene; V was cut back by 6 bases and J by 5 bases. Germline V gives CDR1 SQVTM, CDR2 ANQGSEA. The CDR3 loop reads CSVNNRGTEAFF. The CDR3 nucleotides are TGCAGCGTCAATAACAGGGGGACTGAAGCTTTCTTT.